Listed here are 20 T cell receptor beta chains from one sample, sequenced in a study of blood T cell repertoires in COVID-19. Sequenced by immunoSEQ multiplex PCR; TCRdb stores in-frame clones only, minus some. The data show 54,000 or so clones, 86% seen once. Specimen: peripheral blood. The origin of the receptors is an elderly woman with acute or convalescent COVID-19.

The chain is built from TRBV2 and TRBJ2-3, with 9 nucleotides matching TRBD2. The CDR3 runs 14 residues. The germline CDR1 and CDR2 sequences are SNHLY and FYNNEI. V lost 6 bases to trimming and J lost 1 base; unmatched junction nucleotides: 2. The DNA of the CDR3 is TGTGCCAGCAGGTCTAGCGGGGGCACAGATACGCAGTATTTT. This sequence encodes CASRSSGGTDTQYF.

The chain links TRBV4-2 to TRBJ2-1; D gene unclear. There are 18 residues in the CDR3. Deletions cut 0 bases from V and 0 bases from J, with 15 bases between. Per the germline V gene, CDR1 is LGHNA and CDR2 is YNFKEQ. The CDR3: CASSQDTRSAGSYNEQFF. The DNA of the CDR3 is TGTGCCAGCAGCCAAGATACGAGGTCCGCTGGCTCCTACAATGAGCAGTTCTTC.

The V call is TRBV11-2, the J call TRBJ2-5, with 8 bases lining up with TRBD2. Germline values: CDR1 SGHAT, CDR2 FQNNGV. J was trimmed by 5 bases and V by 1 base; bases with no gene match: 9. The CDR3 extends over 16 amino acids. The CDR3 is CASSLVPGGPGETQYF. CDR3 sequence (DNA): TGTGCCAGCAGCTTAGTTCCGGGAGGGCCGGGGGAGACCCAGTACTTC.

V gene TRBV3-1 (or the pseudogene TRBV3-2) combines with J gene TRBJ2-3, with a tentative D call TRBD2 (6 bases). The CDR3 contains 15 residues. Per germline, CDR1 LGHDT and CDR2 YNNKEL (reference sequence). Trimming took off 3 bases at V and 1 base at J, with 11 bases between the two ends. The CDR3 nucleotides are TGTGCCAGCAGCCAGTTTACTAGCCGCACAGATACGCAGTATTTT. This encodes CASSQFTSRTDTQYF.

This clone occurred a few times. The chain links TRBV29-1 to TRBJ2-7; perhaps TRBD2 as D (7 bases). V was clipped by 5 bases and J by 5 bases, with 13 bases between them. Germline V gene data show CDR1 as SQVTM and CDR2 as ANQGSEA. The CDR3 runs 12 residues. CDR3 residues: CSVRGGKDEQYF. CDR3 nucleotides: TGCAGCGTTAGGGGGGGGAAGGACGAGCAGTACTTC.

This chain uses TRBV5-4 with TRBJ2-3; the match to TRBD2 covers 8 bases. Germline CDR1 reads SGHNT; CDR2 reads YYREEE (reference sequence). The trim removed 2 bases at V and 5 bases at J, leaving 7 bases unmatched. The length of the CDR3 is 15 residues. CDR3 DNA sequence: TGTGCCAGCAGCTTTAGAACGGGGGGGAGAGATACGCAGTATTTT. It translates to CASSFRTGGRDTQYF.

The chain is built from TRBV10-3 and TRBJ2-7; 12 bases line up with TRBD2. The germline V gene encodes CDR1 ENHRY and CDR2 SYGVKD. The CDR3 extends over 13 amino acids. V dropped 10 bases and J dropped 6; count of bases not matched to a gene: 7. The CDR3 region is CATRLAGEGEQYV. CDR3 coding DNA: TGTGCCACCAGACTAGCGGGAGAGGGCGAGCAGTACGTC.

As to this clone: Other DNA sequences in this specimen translate into the identical CDR3. This chain links TRBV5-1 with TRBJ2-2; TRBD2 matches at 11 bases. There are 16 residues in the CDR3. Germline V lookup: CDR1 SGHRS, CDR2 YFSETQ. Trimming took 3 bases from V and 1 from J; bases not matched to a gene: 2. The CDR3 sequence: CASSSLAGGNTGELFF. In nucleotides, the CDR3 is TGCGCCAGCAGCTCCCTAGCGGGAGGGAACACCGGGGAGCTGTTTTTT. The variable domain in full, completed from reference TRBV5-1 and TRBJ2-2, reads KAGVTQTPRYLIKTRGQQVTLSCSPISGHRSVSWYQQTPGQGLQFLFEYFSETQRNKGNFPGRFSGRQFSNSRSEMNVSTLELGDSALYLCASSSLAGGNTGELFFGEGSRLTVL.

The CDR3 loop reads CASSPSGQKNTEAFF. Written as DNA, the CDR3 is TGCGCCAGCAGCCCATCGGGACAGAAAAACACTGAAGCTTTCTTT. V usage is TRBV5-1 and J usage is TRBJ1-1, with 7 positions matching TRBD1. The V segment lost 4 bases and the J segment 2 bases; nucleotides outside the gene matches: 8. Germline-derived CDR1 and CDR2 are SGHRS and YFSETQ. This CDR3 comprises 15 residues.

The CDR3 coding sequence is TGTGCCAGCAGCCCCGGGACAACATATGGCTACACCTTC. Translation: CASSPGTTYGYTF. V and J are TRBV2 and TRBJ1-2; D possibly corresponds to TRBD1 (6 bases). Trimming pared 6 bases from V and 5 bases from J, leaving 13 bases between. Germline CDR1 reads SNHLY; CDR2 reads FYNNEI. The CDR3 has 13 residues. Filled out from reference TRBV2 and TRBJ1-2, the complete variable domain reads EPEVTQTPSHQVTQMGQEVILRCVPISNHLYFYWYRQILGQKVEFLVSFYNNEISEKSEIFDDQFSVERPDGSNFTLKIRSTKLEDSAMYFCASSPGTTYGYTFGSGTRLTVV.

The chain employs TRBV2 and TRBJ1-5; possible D gene TRBD1, 6 bases. V lost 5 bases, J lost 6 bases, and 14 bases lay in between. This CDR3 spans 14 amino acids. Germline lookup yields CDR1 SNHLY and CDR2 FYNNEI. DNA of the CDR3: TGTGCCAGCAGTTACAGGGAGAGAGGTCAGCCCCAGCATTTT. Its translation is CASSYRERGQPQHF.

This chain uses TRBV24-1 with TRBJ2-3, with D perhaps matching TRBD2 (5 bases). From germline, CDR1 is KGHDR and CDR2 SFDVKD. V lost 0 bases and J 1 base, leaving 13 bases between the germline ends. This CDR3 has 17 amino acids. The CDR3 is CATSDLRTGVGTDTQYF. CDR3 DNA sequence: TGTGCCACCAGTGATTTGAGGACTGGCGTGGGCACAGATACGCAGTATTTT.

This clone was detected once. The CDR3 protein is CASSLAGREGQQETQYF. In nucleotides, the CDR3 is TGTGCCAGCAGTTTAGCGGGTCGGGAGGGTCAACAAGAGACCCAGTACTTC. The chain recombines TRBV27 with TRBJ2-5, with 8 nucleotides matching TRBD2. V lost 2 bases and J lost 2; bases outside the gene matches: 10. Germline CDR1 is MNHEY and CDR2 is SMNVEV (reference sequence). This CDR3 is 17 amino acids long.

The chain has TRBV15 and TRBJ2-5; D unclear. The germline CDR1 and CDR2 sequences are LNHNV and YYDKDF (reference sequence). CDR3 length equals 13 residues. V lost 0 bases to trimming and J lost 5 bases, with 7 bases between them. CDR3 in amino acids: CATSRDHEETQYF. The CDR3, as DNA: TGTGCCACCAGCAGAGACCATGAGGAGACCCAGTACTTC.

A few counts support this clone. The chain recombines TRBV6-1 with TRBJ2-7, with a tentative D call TRBD1 (7 bases). V lost 3 bases to trimming and J lost 6 bases, with 15 bases between them. From germline, CDR1 is MNHNS and CDR2 SASEGT. CDR3 length: 14 amino acids. CDR3 bases: TGTGCCAGCAGTGAGTTGGCAGGGGGAGGCGAGCAGTACTTC. Translated: CASSELAGGGEQYF.

The chain has TRBV6-5 and TRBJ1-2, with 7 bases that match TRBD1. The CDR3 spans 13 residues. Germline-derived CDR1 and CDR2 are MNHEY and SVGAGI. The V gene end was trimmed by 6 bases and the J gene end by 2 bases; junction bases not matched to a gene: 3. In DNA, the CDR3 is TGTGCCAGCAGGTTGGGACAGAACTATGGCTACACCTTC. Translating it yields CASRLGQNYGYTF.

As for this clone: This sample also contains other DNA sequences that code for the same CDR3. V and J are TRBV27 and TRBJ2-1, with TRBD2 as a possible D gene (6 bases). This CDR3 region has 16 residues. Germline CDR1 MNHEY, CDR2 SMNVEV (reference sequence). Trimming pared 2 bases from V and 4 bases from J, leaving 15 bases between. The CDR3, as DNA: TGTGCCAGCAGTTTAGGCGGGACCTCCCGTTACAATGAGCAGTTCTTC. It translates to CASSLGGTSRYNEQFF.

The CDR3 region is CASDRGGSVDTIYF. In nucleotides, the CDR3 is TGTGCCAGCGACAGGGGTGGGTCGGTGGACACCATATATTTT. The J gene is TRBJ1-3, the V gene TRBV28; TRBD1 aligns across 8 bases. The CDR3 is 14 residues long. The V gene's germline CDR1 is MDHEN and CDR2 SYDVKM. The V and J ends lost 8 bases and 8 bases, in that order; junction bases with no gene match: 11.

This chain uses TRBV15 with TRBJ2-1; D is uncertain. V lost 9 bases, J lost 0 bases, and 12 bases lay in between. The CDR3 loop spans 14 amino acids. CDR1 is LNHNV, CDR2 YYDKDF, per germline (reference sequence). DNA of the CDR3: TGTGCCACGGGCCGAATGGGCTCCTACAATGAGCAGTTCTTC. Translating it yields CATGRMGSYNEQFF.

The V gene is TRBV11-3, the J gene TRBJ2-2, with 8 bases fitting TRBD1. After removal of 5 bases from V and 0 bases from J, the junction contained 5 bases not matched to a gene. CDR3 length equals 16 residues. Looked up from germline, CDR1 is SGHNT and CDR2 is YENEEA. The CDR3 nucleotides are TGTGCCAGCAGCCGCGGACAGGGACCGAACACCGGGGAGCTGTTTTTT. It translates to CASSRGQGPNTGELFF.